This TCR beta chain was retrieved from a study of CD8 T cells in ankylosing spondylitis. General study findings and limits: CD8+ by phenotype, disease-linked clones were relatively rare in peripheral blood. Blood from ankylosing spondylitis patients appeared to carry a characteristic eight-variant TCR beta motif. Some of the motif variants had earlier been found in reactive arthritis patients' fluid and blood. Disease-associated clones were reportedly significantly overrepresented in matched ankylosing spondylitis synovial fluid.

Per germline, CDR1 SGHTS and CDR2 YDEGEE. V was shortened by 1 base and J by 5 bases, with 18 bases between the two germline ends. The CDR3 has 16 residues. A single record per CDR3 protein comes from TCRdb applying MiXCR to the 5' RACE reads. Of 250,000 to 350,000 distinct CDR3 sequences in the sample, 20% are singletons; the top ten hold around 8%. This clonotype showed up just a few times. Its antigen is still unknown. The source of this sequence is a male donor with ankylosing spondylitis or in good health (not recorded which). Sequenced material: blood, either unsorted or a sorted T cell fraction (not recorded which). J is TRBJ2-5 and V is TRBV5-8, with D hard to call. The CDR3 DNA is TGTGCCAGCAGCTTGTCGTCTCGGGTCATACAGGAGACCCAGTACTTC. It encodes CASSLSSRVIQETQYF.